This TCR beta chain was documented in a study of T-cell memory formation after mild COVID-19. Germline CDR1 reads SNHLY; CDR2 reads FYNNEI. Losses at the gene ends were 0 bases for V and 2 bases for J; bases not matched to a gene: 2. The CDR3 spans 16 residues. A single record per CDR3 protein comes from TCRdb applying MiXCR to the 5' RACE reads. The sample holds 25,000 to 35,000 distinct CDR3 sequences, approximately 21% seen once. The receptor was isolated from an adult who had mild COVID-19 (a few samples of this study predate the infection). Cell type and time point are not known. The sequencing sample was made of PBMCs or a T cell subset sorted from them (not recorded which). This chain links TRBV2 with TRBJ2-7; 12 bases are a match to TRBD2. The CDR3 DNA follows: TGTGCCAGCAGTGAAGCTACTAGCGGGAGGCCCTACGAGCAGTACTTC. It is translated as CASSEATSGRPYEQYF.